This T cell receptor (beta chain) was sequenced for a study of regulatory T cells in long-lasting Graves disease. The study's findings and limits: Among persistent patients, a larger number of public clonotypes were shared (roughly 2,900) than among newly diagnosed patients (about 970). Newly diagnosed disease favored TRBV20-1 and TRBJ2-1 over persistent disease.

The time point denotes: newly diagnosed GD, antithyroid drugs for less than 3 months. The authors made the TCR library using RNA they extracted from PBMCs. Building the TCR beta libraries relied on iRepertoire HTBI primers, and CDR3 regions underwent Arm-PCR. One entry per CDR3 protein results from TCRdb running MiXCR on the multiplex PCR reads. The top ten clones hold around a quarter of a sample with hundreds of thousands of distinct CDR3 sequences, about 16% of them seen once. The CDR3 extends over 14 amino acids. Per the germline V gene, CDR1 is DFQATT and CDR2 is SNEGSKA (reference sequence). V dropped 6 bases and J dropped 5; count of bases not matched to a gene: 12. At least ten counts were recorded for this clonotype. Its target is not known. These same data were also listed under a study on T cells in Graves' hyperthyroidism and ophthalmopathy. In that study: HTBI primers were used for first-round RT-PCR of the TCR CDR3.

This rearrangement joins TRBV20-1 to TRBJ1-1; 7 nucleotides line up with TRBD1. This sample comprised peripheral blood mononuclear cells (PBMCs), obtained at new diagnosis, from a patient treated with antithyroid drugs. This receptor was obtained from a woman in her forties or fifties with Graves disease. CDR3 DNA sequence: TGCAGTGCCGGTGGGGCAGGGGGGGTTACTGAAGCTTTCTTT. This translates into CSAGGAGGVTEAFF.